Sequencing of this T cell receptor beta chain was carried out in a study of OX40 agonist ivuxolimab in advanced cancers. Profiled with immunoSEQ multiplex PCR; TCRdb holds only in-frame clones, not every one. The sample has under 50,000 clones; about 83% are singletons. The V gene's germline CDR1 is MNHNY and CDR2 SVGAGI (reference sequence). Germline trimming cut 6 bases from V and 5 bases from J; bases unmatched to any gene: 1. The CDR3 contains 13 residues. The chain carries TRBV6-6 and TRBJ1-5; 10 bases are shared with TRBD1. The material was CD4+ or CD8+ T cells sorted from blood, obtained in a trial of the OX40 agonist ivuxolimab. The origin of this receptor is an adult with an advanced solid tumor such as melanoma, head and neck, liver or kidney cancer. The CDR3 bases are TGTGCCAGCAGAGGGACAGGGGATCAGCCCCAGCATTTT. Amino acid sequence: CASRGTGDQPQHF.